Below, 12 T cell receptor beta chains from the same sample are listed, as sequenced in a study of graft-versus-host responses after intestinal transplantation. These receptors have no identified antigens. TCRdb's copy holds only in-frame clones and misses some; the assay was immunoSEQ multiplex PCR. The repertoire holds fewer than 120,000 clones, with about 94% as singletons. This material consisted of unstimulated CD8+ T cells sorted from spleen or lymph node cells, taken before intestinal transplant. The receptors shown here come from a human donor who received an intestinal transplant.

The V call is TRBV5-4, the J call TRBJ1-2, with 7 nucleotides matching TRBD1. CDR3 length equals 15 residues. The V and J ends lost 5 bases and 3 bases, in that order; junction bases with no gene match: 10. Per the germline V gene, CDR1 is SGHNT and CDR2 is YYREEE (reference sequence). The CDR3, as DNA: TGTGCCAGCAGGTTGTGGGGGGGACAGCACTATGGCTACACCTTC. It translates to CASRLWGGQHYGYTF. The variable domain in full, with the rest retrieved from reference TRBV5-4 and TRBJ1-2, is ETGVTQSPTHLIKTRGQQVTLRCSSQSGHNTVSWYQQALGQGPQFIFQYYREEENGRGNFPPRFSGLQFPNYSSELNVNALELDDSALYLCASRLWGGQHYGYTFGSGTRLTVV.

The genes are TRBV11-2 and TRBJ1-5; D uncertain. CDR1 is SGHAT, CDR2 FQNNGV, per germline. CDR3 length: 14 residues. The germline V and J ends were trimmed by 1 base and 3 bases, with 7 bases remaining between them. CDR3 sequence reads: CASSLGWNNQPQHF. The CDR3 DNA is TGTGCCAGCAGCTTAGGATGGAACAATCAGCCCCAGCATTTT.

The rearrangement joins TRBV6-5 to TRBJ2-7; 9 bases fit TRBD1. Germline CDR1 and CDR2: MNHEY and SVGAGI. The CDR3 covers 14 residues. J gave up 7 bases and V 8 bases, and 12 bases lay outside the gene matches. The chain's CDR3 is CASASGTGLGEQYF. In DNA, the CDR3 is TGTGCCAGCGCCTCCGGGACAGGGCTCGGAGAGCAGTACTTC.

The chain joins TRBV6-5 to TRBJ2-1; 7 positions match TRBD1. Germline V gene lookup returns CDR1 MNHEY and CDR2 SVGAGI. This CDR3 has 14 amino acids. With 5 bases clipped from V and 7 bases from J, the junction kept 8 bases outside the gene matches. CDR3 sequence reads: CASSPWGTVNEQFF. The CDR3 nucleotides read TGTGCCAGCAGTCCCTGGGGGACAGTAAATGAGCAGTTCTTC.

The rearrangement links TRBV29-1 to TRBJ2-3; TRBD1 matches 9 bases. Germline lookup yields CDR1 SQVTM and CDR2 ANQGSEA. V gave up 2 bases and J gave up 8 bases; unmatched junction bases: 11. This CDR3 contains 15 residues. CDR3 protein: CSVETAGQGRATQYF. CDR3 bases: TGCAGCGTTGAAACCGCGGGACAGGGACGGGCTACGCAGTATTTT.

CDR3 DNA sequence: TGTGCCAGCAGCTTAGGGAGGACTAGTGACGAGCAGTACTTC. It is translated as CASSLGRTSDEQYF. The chain employs TRBV7-9 and TRBJ2-7; 7 bases are shared with TRBD2. Germline CDR1 reads SEHNR; CDR2 reads FQNEAQ (reference sequence). CDR3 length: 14 amino acids. With V trimmed by 1 base and J by 5 bases, 5 bases remained unmatched.

The chain recombines TRBV4-1 with TRBJ1-5; TRBD1 is a possible D gene (5 bases). The V gene lost 4 bases and the J gene lost 1 base, with 11 bases spanning the gap. The germline V gene encodes CDR1 MGHRA and CDR2 YSYEKL. The CDR3 runs to 15 residues. The chain's CDR3 is CASSRGAESNQPQHF. The DNA of the CDR3 is TGCGCCAGCAGCCGCGGGGCCGAAAGCAATCAGCCCCAGCATTTT.

V is TRBV7-2 and J is TRBJ2-7; no clear D. The CDR3 runs 14 residues. CDR1 is SGHTA and CDR2 is FQGNSA in the germline V gene. Trimming stripped 4 bases from V and 6 bases from J, with 16 bases between. The CDR3, as DNA: TGTGCCAGCAGCTCCCAGGACGGGTCCGGCGAGCAGTACTTC. It specifies CASSSQDGSGEQYF.

The chain links TRBV5-4 to TRBJ1-1, with 7 positions matching TRBD1. With V trimmed by 1 base and J by 6 bases, 3 bases remained unmatched. CDR3 length: 13 amino acids. Germline lookup yields CDR1 SGHNT and CDR2 YYREEE (reference sequence). The CDR3 DNA reads as TGTGCCAGCAGCTTGAAGGGGGCAGCTGAAGCTTTCTTT. It codes for CASSLKGAAEAFF. Combining the CDR3 with reference TRBV5-4 and TRBJ1-1 gives the whole variable domain ETGVTQSPTHLIKTRGQQVTLRCSSQSGHNTVSWYQQALGQGPQFIFQYYREEENGRGNFPPRFSGLQFPNYSSELNVNALELDDSALYLCASSLKGAAEAFFGQGTRLTVV.

The sample holds one count of this clone. The DNA for the CDR3 is TGTGCCAGCAGGATGAATCAGCCCCAGCATTTT. This encodes CASRMNQPQHF. This chain connects TRBV2 to TRBJ1-5, with no clear D. This CDR3 comprises 11 residues. The V and J ends lost 6 bases and 4 bases respectively, with 4 bases between them. CDR1 SNHLY and CDR2 FYNNEI come from the germline V gene. Complete variable domain (other parts from reference TRBV2 and TRBJ1-5): EPEVTQTPSHQVTQMGQEVILRCVPISNHLYFYWYRQILGQKVEFLVSFYNNEISEKSEIFDDQFSVERPDGSNFTLKIRSTKLEDSAMYFCASRMNQPQHFGDGTRLSIL.

The chain combines TRBV30 with TRBJ1-1; possible D gene TRBD1, 5 bases. Trimming left V 5 bases short and J 8 bases short, with 15 bases between. Germline CDR1 GTSNPN, CDR2 SVGIG (reference sequence). The CDR3 totals 12 residues. The DNA for the CDR3 is TGTGCCTGGCGGCCAGGGTCTCAGGAAGCTTTCTTT. Translating gives CAWRPGSQEAFF.

In this sample, this clone turned up a few times. The chain recombines TRBV7-9 with TRBJ2-7; D might be TRBD2 (6 bases). Germline lookup yields CDR1 SEHNR and CDR2 FQNEAQ (reference sequence). V was trimmed by 3 bases and J by 3 bases, leaving 9 bases between them. CDR3 length: 13 residues. CDR3 sequence reads: CASSLTGLYEQYF. The CDR3 nucleotides are TGTGCCAGCAGCTTGACGGGACTCTACGAGCAGTACTTC.